Listed here are 2 T cell receptor beta chains from one sample, sequenced in a study of cytomegalovirus exposure and HLA in healthy donors. 13 Jbeta primers and 60 Vbeta primers were used for the PCR. Sequenced by immunoSEQ multiplex PCR; TCRdb stores in-frame clones only, minus some. This listing includes 160,000 or so clones. Sequenced: PBMCs. The receptor source for this set is a man aged 25 to 45 in good health and CMV-seronegative.

The chain uses TRBV5-4 and TRBJ2-5, with D perhaps TRBD2 (6 bases). This CDR3 contains 14 residues. V was trimmed by 4 bases and J by 0 bases, leaving 10 bases between them. Germline-derived CDR1 and CDR2 are SGHNT and YYREEE (reference sequence). CDR3 loop: CASSPPSDQETQYF. The CDR3 DNA follows: TGTGCCAGCAGCCCCCCTAGCGACCAAGAGACCCAGTACTTC. Full variable domain (outside the CDR3, taken from reference TRBV5-4 and TRBJ2-5): ETGVTQSPTHLIKTRGQQVTLRCSSQSGHNTVSWYQQALGQGPQFIFQYYREEENGRGNFPPRFSGLQFPNYSSELNVNALELDDSALYLCASSPPSDQETQYFGPGTRLLVL.

The gene calls are TRBV6-1 and TRBJ1-2, with no clear D. CDR1 and CDR2 (germline): MNHNS, SASEGT. The CDR3 extends over 10 amino acids. Trimming took off 10 bases at V and 7 bases at J, with 10 bases between the two ends. The CDR3 bases are TGTGCCACCTCGGTTCGTGGCTACACCTTC. Residues: CATSVRGYTF.